The 10 T cell receptor beta chains given below trace back to one sample, sequenced in a study of shared clonotypes between healthy human individuals. Clones were read by immunoSEQ multiplex PCR, and TCRdb kept only the in-frame ones, dropping some. The sample yields roughly 2.5 million clones, just over 90% seen once. Sequencing was performed on naive CD4+ T cells sorted from blood. Documented subset: CD45RA+ positively selected. Receptors originate from a man aged 18 to 30 in good health.

This sequence joins TRBV29-1 and TRBJ2-5; TRBD1 might be the D (6 bases). There are 14 residues in the CDR3. V shed 5 bases and J shed 5 bases, with 18 bases lying between them. Germline V lookup: CDR1 SQVTM, CDR2 ANQGSEA. CDR3 in amino acids: CSVNPRQGWETQYF. The CDR3, as DNA: TGCAGCGTTAATCCCCGGCAGGGGTGGGAGACCCAGTACTTC.

V is TRBV18 and J is TRBJ2-3; D gene ambiguous. The length of the CDR3 is 14 residues. V gave up 1 base and J gave up 2 bases, with 7 bases separating them. Germline V lookup: CDR1 KGHSH, CDR2 LQKENI. DNA of the CDR3: TGTGCCAGCTCACCACGGGTTAACACAGATACGCAGTATTTT. This codes for CASSPRVNTDTQYF. Looking up the rest from reference TRBV18 and TRBJ2-3 gives the full variable domain: NAGVMQNPRHLVRRRGQEARLRCSPMKGHSHVYWYRQLPEEGLKFMVYLQKENIIDESGMPKERFSAEFPKEGPSILRIQQVVRGDSAAYFCASSPRVNTDTQYFGPGTRLTVL.

This chain uses TRBV30 with TRBJ1-6, with 8 bases lining up with TRBD1. The CDR3 covers 15 residues. V lost 0 bases and J lost 10; bases outside the gene matches: 8. Germline V gene sequence: CDR1 GTSNPN, CDR2 SVGIG (reference sequence). The CDR3 here is CAWSVVGQGESPLHF. The DNA for the CDR3 is TGTGCCTGGAGTGTAGTCGGACAGGGAGAATCACCCCTCCACTTT.

The chain links TRBV5-1 to TRBJ2-7, with 12 bases lining up with TRBD2. This CDR3 region has 17 residues. Looked up from germline, CDR1 is SGHRS and CDR2 is YFSETQ. Trimming cost V 4 bases and J 6 bases; bases outside gene matches: 14. CDR3 protein: CASSPPNLAGGPGEQYF. CDR3 DNA sequence: TGCGCCAGCAGCCCGCCCAACCTAGCGGGAGGGCCGGGCGAGCAGTACTTC.

With regard to this clone: Other DNA sequences within the sample encode an identical CDR3. The CDR3 region has the DNA TGTGCCAGCAGTTACTCGACGGCGGTGAACACTGAAGCTTTCTTT. Protein product: CASSYSTAVNTEAFF. The rearrangement joins TRBV6-5 to TRBJ1-1; D uncertain. Germline CDR1 MNHEY, CDR2 SVGAGI. This CDR3 has 15 amino acids. V was pared by 0 bases and J by 0 bases, with 8 bases between.

The chain carries TRBV18 and TRBJ2-5; D unclear. V lost 3 bases and J 4 bases, leaving 12 bases between the germline ends. Germline loops: CDR1 KGHSH, CDR2 LQKENI. The CDR3 totals 14 residues. CDR3 DNA: TGTGCCAGCTCACCGGCGAACTGGGGAGAGACCCAGTACTTC. As protein: CASSPANWGETQYF.

V is TRBV28 and J is TRBJ2-7, with 8 bases matching TRBD2. J lost 4 bases, V lost 5 bases, and 13 bases had no gene match. There are 16 residues in the CDR3. Germline lookup yields CDR1 MDHEN and CDR2 SYDVKM. CDR3 sequence reads: CASSQSPGTRGYEQYF. In DNA form, the CDR3 reads TGTGCCAGCAGTCAATCCCCAGGGACTAGGGGTTACGAGCAGTACTTC.

The V gene is TRBV7-8, the J gene TRBJ2-7; D gene ambiguous. CDR1 is SGHVS and CDR2 is FQNEAQ in the germline V gene. The CDR3 loop spans 12 amino acids. V was shortened by 5 bases and J by 6 bases, with 11 bases between the two germline ends. The CDR3 nucleotides read TGTGCCAGCAGCCCCCGCGGTTCCGAGCAGTACTTC. Translated, it gives CASSPRGSEQYF.

The chain employs TRBV5-1 and TRBJ2-1; 7 bases fit TRBD1. V was pared by 7 bases and J by 7 bases, with 11 bases of the junction left unmatched. The CDR3 contains 14 residues. Germline CDR1 is SGHRS and CDR2 is YFSETQ. CDR3 amino acids: CASADRESSNEQFF. The CDR3 coding sequence is TGCGCCAGCGCCGACAGGGAGAGTAGTAATGAGCAGTTCTTC.

This clone was picked up one time. The chain has TRBV7-8 and TRBJ1-5, with D perhaps matching TRBD1 (5 bases). With 1 base removed from V and 4 bases from J, the gap between germline ends came to 17 bases. This CDR3 is 17 amino acids long. The germline V gene encodes CDR1 SGHVS and CDR2 FQNEAQ. CDR3 DNA sequence: TGTGCCAGCAGCTTAGGCTACTTGGGGGGGTTGAATCAGCCCCAGCATTTT. This gives the protein CASSLGYLGGLNQPQHF.